These 4 T cell receptor beta chains originate from one sample sequenced in a study of early T cells in non-severe SARS-CoV-2 infection. MiXCR, applied by TCRdb to the 5' RACE reads, yields one record per CDR3 protein. This sample has about 50,000 distinct CDR3 sequences, with over 12% found just once. Sequenced here: whole blood, sampled at baseline. All receptors come from an adult who was a healthcare worker with PCR-confirmed SARS-CoV-2 infection or an uninfected control (not recorded which).

This clonotype has only a few counts. The genes are TRBV3-2 and TRBJ2-5; the DNA was not used to check the table's D call, TRBD1. TRBV3-2 is marked as a pseudogene. There are 15 residues in the CDR3. CDR3 sequence: CASSPSGDRRETQYF. Here the CDR3 DNA reads TGTGCCAGCAGCCCGAGCGGGGACAGGAGAGAGACCCAGTACTTC.

This clonotype was seen at least ten times. V gene TRBV6-6 combines with J gene TRBJ2-4; D is undetermined. Between the trimmed V and J ends, which lost 10 bases and 0 bases, there was a span of 13 bases. Germline V CDR1 and CDR2: MNHNY, SVGAGI (reference sequence). This CDR3 is 14 amino acids long. CDR3 nucleotides: TGTGCCATCGGACCTATTTTAGCCAAAAACATTCAGTACTTC. As protein: CAIGPILAKNIQYF.

This clonotype was seen ten or more times. This chain connects TRBV12-3 or TRBV12-4 to TRBJ2-7; the match to TRBD2 covers 10 bases. This CDR3 is 16 amino acids long. V shed 1 base and J 4 bases; nucleotides not matched to a gene: 7. This chain's CDR3 is CASSLGSGGLTYEQYF. CDR3 nucleotides: TGTGCCAGCAGTTTAGGTAGCGGGGGGTTGACTTACGAGCAGTACTTC.

The chain recombines TRBV12-3 or TRBV12-4 with TRBJ2-7; TRBD1 matches at 9 bases. The trim removed 6 bases at V and 5 bases at J, leaving 11 bases unmatched. The CDR3 is 15 amino acids. This CDR3 is CASSLRGQGGHEQYF. Here the CDR3 DNA reads TGTGCCAGCAGCTTGCGGGGACAGGGAGGCCACGAGCAGTACTTC.